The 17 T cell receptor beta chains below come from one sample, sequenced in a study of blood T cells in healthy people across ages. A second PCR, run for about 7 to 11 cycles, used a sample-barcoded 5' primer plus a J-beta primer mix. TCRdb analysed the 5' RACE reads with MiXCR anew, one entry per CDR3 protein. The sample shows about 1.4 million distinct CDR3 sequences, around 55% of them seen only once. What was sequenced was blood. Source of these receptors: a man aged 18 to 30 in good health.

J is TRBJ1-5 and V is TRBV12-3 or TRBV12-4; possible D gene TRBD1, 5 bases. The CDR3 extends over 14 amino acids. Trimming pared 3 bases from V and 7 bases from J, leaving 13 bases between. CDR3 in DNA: TGTGCCAGCAGTTTCCGGACAAGACGGCAGCCCCAGCATTTT. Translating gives CASSFRTRRQPQHF.

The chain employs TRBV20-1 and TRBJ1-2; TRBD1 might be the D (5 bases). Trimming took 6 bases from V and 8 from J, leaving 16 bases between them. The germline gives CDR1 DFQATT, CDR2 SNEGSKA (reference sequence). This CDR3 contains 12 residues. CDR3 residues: CSATEGLDGYTF. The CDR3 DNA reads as TGCAGTGCCACCGAGGGGCTGGACGGCTACACCTTC.

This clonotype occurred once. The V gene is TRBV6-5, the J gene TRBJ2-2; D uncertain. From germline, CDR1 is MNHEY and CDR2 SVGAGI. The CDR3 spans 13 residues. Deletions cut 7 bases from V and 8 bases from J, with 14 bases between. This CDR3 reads CASTFSTGGELFF. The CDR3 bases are TGTGCCAGCACGTTCTCTACGGGTGGGGAGCTGTTTTTT.

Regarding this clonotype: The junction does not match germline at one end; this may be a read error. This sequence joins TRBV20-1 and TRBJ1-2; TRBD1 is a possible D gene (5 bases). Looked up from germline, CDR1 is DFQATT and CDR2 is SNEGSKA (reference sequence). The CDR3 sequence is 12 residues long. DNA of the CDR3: TGCAGTGCTAGAGCAGGGCGGGATGGCTGCACCTTC. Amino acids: CSARAGRDGCTF.

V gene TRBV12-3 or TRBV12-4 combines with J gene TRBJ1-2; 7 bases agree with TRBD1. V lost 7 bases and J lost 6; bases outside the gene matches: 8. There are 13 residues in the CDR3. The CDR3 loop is CASTLQGTHGYTF. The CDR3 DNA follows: TGTGCCAGCACCCTACAGGGGACCCATGGCTACACCTTC.

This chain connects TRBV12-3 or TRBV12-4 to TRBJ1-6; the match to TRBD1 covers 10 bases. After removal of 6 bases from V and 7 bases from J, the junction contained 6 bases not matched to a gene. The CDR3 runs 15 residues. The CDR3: CASSRQGATNSPLHF. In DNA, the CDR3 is TGTGCCAGCAGCAGACAGGGGGCGACCAATTCACCCCTCCACTTT.

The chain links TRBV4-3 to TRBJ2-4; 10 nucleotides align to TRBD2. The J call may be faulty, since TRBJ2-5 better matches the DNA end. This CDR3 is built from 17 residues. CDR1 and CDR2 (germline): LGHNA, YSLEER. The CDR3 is CASSHDLTSGEQETQYF. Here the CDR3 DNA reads TGCGCCAGCAGCCACGATCTAACTAGCGGGGAACAAGAGACCCAGTACTTC.

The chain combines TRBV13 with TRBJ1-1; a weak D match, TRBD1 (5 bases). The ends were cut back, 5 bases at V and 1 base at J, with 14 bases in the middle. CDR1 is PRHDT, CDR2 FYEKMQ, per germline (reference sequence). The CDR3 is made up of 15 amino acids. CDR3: CASSPRQYGNTEAFF. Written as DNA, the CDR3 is TGTGCCAGCAGCCCACGACAGTATGGGAACACTGAAGCTTTCTTT.

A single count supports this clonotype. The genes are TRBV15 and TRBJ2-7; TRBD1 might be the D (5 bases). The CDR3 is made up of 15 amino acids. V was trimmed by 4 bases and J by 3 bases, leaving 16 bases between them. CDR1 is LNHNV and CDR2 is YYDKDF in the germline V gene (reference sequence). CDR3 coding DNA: TGTGCCACCAGCACCGTTGCAGGGTTGATCTACGAGCAGTACTTC. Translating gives CATSTVAGLIYEQYF.

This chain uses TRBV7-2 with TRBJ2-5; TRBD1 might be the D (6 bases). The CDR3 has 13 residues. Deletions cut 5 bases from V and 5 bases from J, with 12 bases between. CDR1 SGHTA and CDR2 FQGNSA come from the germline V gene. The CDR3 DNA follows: TGTGCCAGCAGCGCAGTTAGGGGGGAGACCCAGTACTTC. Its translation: CASSAVRGETQYF.

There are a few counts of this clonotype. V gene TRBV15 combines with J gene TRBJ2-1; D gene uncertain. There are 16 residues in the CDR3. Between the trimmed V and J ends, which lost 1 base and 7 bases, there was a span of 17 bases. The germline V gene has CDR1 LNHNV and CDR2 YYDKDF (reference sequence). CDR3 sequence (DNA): TGTGCCACCAGCAGAGCCCCCTACGCGTATGGAAATGAGCAGTTCTTC. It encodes CATSRAPYAYGNEQFF.

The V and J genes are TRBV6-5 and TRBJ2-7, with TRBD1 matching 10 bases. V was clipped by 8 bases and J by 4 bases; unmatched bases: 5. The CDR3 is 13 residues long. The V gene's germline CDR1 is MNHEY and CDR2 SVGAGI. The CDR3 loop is CASGGGQGYEQYF. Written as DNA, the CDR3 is TGTGCCAGCGGAGGGGGACAGGGGTACGAGCAGTACTTC.

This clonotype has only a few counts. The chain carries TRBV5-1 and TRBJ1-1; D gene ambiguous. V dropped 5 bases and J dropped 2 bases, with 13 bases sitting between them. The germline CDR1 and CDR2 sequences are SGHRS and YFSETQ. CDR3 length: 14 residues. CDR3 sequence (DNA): TGCGCCAGCAGTCCCTTGCAGATCAACACTGAAGCTTTCTTT. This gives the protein CASSPLQINTEAFF. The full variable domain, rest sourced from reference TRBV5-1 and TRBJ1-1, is KAGVTQTPRYLIKTRGQQVTLSCSPISGHRSVSWYQQTPGQGLQFLFEYFSETQRNKGNFPGRFSGRQFSNSRSEMNVSTLELGDSALYLCASSPLQINTEAFFGQGTRLTVV.

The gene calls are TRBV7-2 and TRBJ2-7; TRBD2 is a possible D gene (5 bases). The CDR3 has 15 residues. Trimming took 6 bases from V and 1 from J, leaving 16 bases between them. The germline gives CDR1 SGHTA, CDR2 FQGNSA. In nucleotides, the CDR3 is TGTGCCAGCAGTTTAAGCGGCACACTATCCTACGAGCAGTACTTC. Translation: CASSLSGTLSYEQYF.

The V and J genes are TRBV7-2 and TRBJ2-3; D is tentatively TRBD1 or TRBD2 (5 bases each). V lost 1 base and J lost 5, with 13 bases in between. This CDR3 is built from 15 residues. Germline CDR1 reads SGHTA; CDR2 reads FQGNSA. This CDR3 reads CASSLGSLGGDTQYF. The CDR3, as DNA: TGTGCCAGCAGCTTAGGGAGCCTTGGGGGAGATACGCAGTATTTT. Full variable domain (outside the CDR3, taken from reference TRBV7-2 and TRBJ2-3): GAGVSQSPSNKVTEKGKDVELRCDPISGHTALYWYRQSLGQGLEFLIYFQGNSAPDKSGLPSDRFSAERTGGSVSTLTIQRTQQEDSAVYLCASSLGSLGGDTQYFGPGTRLTVL.

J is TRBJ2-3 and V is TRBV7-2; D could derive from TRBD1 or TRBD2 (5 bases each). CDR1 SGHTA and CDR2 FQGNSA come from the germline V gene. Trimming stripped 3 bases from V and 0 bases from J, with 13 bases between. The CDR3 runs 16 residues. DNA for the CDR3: TGTGCCAGCAGCTTCCGGGGCCATTATAGCACAGATACGCAGTATTTT. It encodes CASSFRGHYSTDTQYF.

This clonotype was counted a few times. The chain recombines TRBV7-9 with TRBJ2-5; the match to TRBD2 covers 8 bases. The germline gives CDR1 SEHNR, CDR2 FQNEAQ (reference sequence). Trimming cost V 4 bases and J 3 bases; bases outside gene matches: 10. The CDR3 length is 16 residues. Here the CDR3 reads CASSSPSGSGEETQYF. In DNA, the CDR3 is TGTGCCAGCAGCTCTCCTAGCGGGTCAGGGGAAGAGACCCAGTACTTC.